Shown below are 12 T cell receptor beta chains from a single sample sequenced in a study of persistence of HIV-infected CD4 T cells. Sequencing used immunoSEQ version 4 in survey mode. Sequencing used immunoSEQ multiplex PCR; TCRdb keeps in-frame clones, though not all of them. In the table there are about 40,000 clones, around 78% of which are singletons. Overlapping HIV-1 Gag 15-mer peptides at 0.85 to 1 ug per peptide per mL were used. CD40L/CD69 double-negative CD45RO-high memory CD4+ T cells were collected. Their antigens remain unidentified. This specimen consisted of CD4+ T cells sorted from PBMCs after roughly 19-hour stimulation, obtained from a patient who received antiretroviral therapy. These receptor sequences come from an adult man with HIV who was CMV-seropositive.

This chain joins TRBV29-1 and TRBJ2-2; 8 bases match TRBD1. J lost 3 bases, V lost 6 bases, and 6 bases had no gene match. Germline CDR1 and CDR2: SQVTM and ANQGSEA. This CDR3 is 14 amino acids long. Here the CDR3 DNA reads TGCAGCGTAGCGGACAGGGCGGACACCGGGGAGCTGTTTTTT. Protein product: CSVADRADTGELFF.

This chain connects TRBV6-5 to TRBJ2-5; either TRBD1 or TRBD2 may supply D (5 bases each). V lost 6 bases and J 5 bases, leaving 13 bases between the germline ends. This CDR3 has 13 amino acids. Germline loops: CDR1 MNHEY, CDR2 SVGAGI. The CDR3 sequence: CASRRGPAETQYF. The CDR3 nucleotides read TGTGCCAGCAGAAGGGGACCCGCGGAGACCCAGTACTTC.

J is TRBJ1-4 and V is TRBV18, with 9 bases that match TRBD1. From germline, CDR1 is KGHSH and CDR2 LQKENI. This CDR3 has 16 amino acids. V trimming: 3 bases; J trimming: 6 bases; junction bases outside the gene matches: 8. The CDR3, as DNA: TGTGCCAGCTCACCGGAGATGACAGGGGGGTATGAAAAACTGTTTTTT. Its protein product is CASSPEMTGGYEKLFF.

The CDR3 DNA reads TGCGCCAGCAGCCAAGAAACAGCGGCATACGAGCAGTACTTC. This encodes CASSQETAAYEQYF. The rearrangement links TRBV4-1 to TRBJ2-7; D perhaps matches TRBD2 (5 bases). The germline V gene encodes CDR1 MGHRA and CDR2 YSYEKL. Trimming shortened V by 0 bases and J by 4 bases, and 10 bases separated the two germline ends. CDR3 size: 14 residues.

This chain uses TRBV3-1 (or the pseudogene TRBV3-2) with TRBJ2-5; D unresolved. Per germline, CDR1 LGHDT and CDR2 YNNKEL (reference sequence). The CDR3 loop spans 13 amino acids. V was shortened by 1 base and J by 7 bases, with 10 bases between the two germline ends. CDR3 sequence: CASSQGVIGTQYF. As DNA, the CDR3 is TGTGCCAGCAGCCAAGGGGTAATTGGGACCCAGTACTTC.

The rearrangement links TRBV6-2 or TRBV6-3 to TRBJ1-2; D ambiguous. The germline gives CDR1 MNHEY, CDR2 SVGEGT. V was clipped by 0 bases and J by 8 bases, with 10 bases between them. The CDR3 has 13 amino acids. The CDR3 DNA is TGTGCCAGCAGTTACTCGAAGGCGGGGGGCTACACCTTC. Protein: CASSYSKAGGYTF.

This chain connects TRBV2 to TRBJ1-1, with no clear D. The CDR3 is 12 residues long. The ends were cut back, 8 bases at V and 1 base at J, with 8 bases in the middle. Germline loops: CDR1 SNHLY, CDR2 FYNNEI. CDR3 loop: CASPRQNTEAFF. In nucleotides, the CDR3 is TGTGCCAGCCCCAGGCAGAACACTGAAGCTTTCTTT.

CDR3 sequence: CASSIIKQNAIIQPQHF. CDR3 coding DNA: TGTGCCAGTAGTATCATTAAACAGAACGCAATAATTCAGCCCCAGCATTTT. The rearrangement joins TRBV19 to TRBJ1-5; the D is unclear. CDR1 is LNHDA, CDR2 SQIVND, per germline (reference sequence). The length of the CDR3 is 17 residues. Trimming took 3 bases from V and 6 from J, leaving 21 bases between them.

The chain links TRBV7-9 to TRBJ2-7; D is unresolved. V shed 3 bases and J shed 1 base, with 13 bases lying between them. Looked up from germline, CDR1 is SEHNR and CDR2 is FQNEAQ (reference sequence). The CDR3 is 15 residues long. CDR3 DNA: TGTGCCAGCAGCTTGACGGCAGTCGGTTCCTACGAGCAGTACTTC. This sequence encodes CASSLTAVGSYEQYF.

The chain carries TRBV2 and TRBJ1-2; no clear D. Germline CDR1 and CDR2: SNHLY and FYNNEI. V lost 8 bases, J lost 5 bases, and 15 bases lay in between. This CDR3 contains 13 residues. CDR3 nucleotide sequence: TGTGCCAGCTGTTACGACAAGCAATATGGCTACACCTTC. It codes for CASCYDKQYGYTF. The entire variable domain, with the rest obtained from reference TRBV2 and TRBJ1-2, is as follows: EPEVTQTPSHQVTQMGQEVILRCVPISNHLYFYWYRQILGQKVEFLVSFYNNEISEKSEIFDDQFSVERPDGSNFTLKIRSTKLEDSAMYFCASCYDKQYGYTFGSGTRLTVV.

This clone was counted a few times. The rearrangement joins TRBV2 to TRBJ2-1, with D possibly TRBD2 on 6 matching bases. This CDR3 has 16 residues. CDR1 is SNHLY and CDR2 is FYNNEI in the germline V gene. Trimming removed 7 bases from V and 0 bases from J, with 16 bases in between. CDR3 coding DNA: TGTGCCAGCACCCCACTAGCCACAAGCTCCTACAATGAGCAGTTCTTC. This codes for CASTPLATSSYNEQFF.

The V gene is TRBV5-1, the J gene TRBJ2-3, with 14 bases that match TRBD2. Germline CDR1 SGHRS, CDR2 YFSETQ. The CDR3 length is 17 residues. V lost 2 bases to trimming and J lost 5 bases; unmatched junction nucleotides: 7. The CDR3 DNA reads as TGCGCCAGCAGCTTCGGGACTAGCGGGAGATATGGAGATACGCAGTATTTT. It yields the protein CASSFGTSGRYGDTQYF.